This passage covers 28 T cell receptor beta chains from one sample sequenced in a study of blood T cell repertoires in COVID-19. Assay used: immunoSEQ multiplex PCR; TCRdb lists only in-frame clones, some missing. The table shows around 130,000 clones, with more than 75% occurring only once. Source material: peripheral blood. The receptors derive from a man aged 70 or older with active COVID-19.

The gene calls are TRBV5-1 and TRBJ2-4; TRBD1 agrees at 9 bases. J lost 7 bases, V lost 0 bases, and 5 bases had no gene match. CDR3 length: 15 amino acids. Per germline, CDR1 SGHRS and CDR2 YFSETQ. The CDR3 DNA reads TGCGCCAGCAGCTTGGCCGGGACAGGGAGTAACATTCAGTACTTC. Protein: CASSLAGTGSNIQYF.

The gene calls are TRBV18 and TRBJ1-3, with TRBD1 matching 7 bases. This CDR3 region has 16 residues. J was trimmed by 0 bases and V by 6 bases; bases with no gene match: 8. CDR1 and CDR2 from the germline V gene are KGHSH and LQKENI. CDR3: CASSPGQKISGNTIYF. The CDR3 DNA sequence: TGTGCCAGCTCGCCGGGACAGAAAATCTCTGGAAACACCATATATTTT.

The chain couples TRBV5-4 to TRBJ2-4, with 11 bases identical to TRBD2. This CDR3 has 19 amino acids. Trimming removed 0 bases from V and 0 bases from J; junction bases left unmatched: 8. Germline V gives CDR1 SGHNT, CDR2 YYREEE (reference sequence). CDR3 loop: CASSLASSGRIIAKNIQYF. The CDR3 DNA sequence: TGTGCCAGCAGCTTGGCGTCTAGCGGGAGGATAATAGCCAAAAACATTCAGTACTTC.

The rearrangement uses TRBV5-1 and TRBJ1-1; the D gene is possibly TRBD1 (6 bases). The germline CDR1 and CDR2 sequences are SGHRS and YFSETQ. Deletions cut 5 bases from V and 0 bases from J, with 14 bases between. CDR3 length equals 15 residues. CDR3 nucleotides: TGCGCCAGCAGTTCCGCGAGGGGGATGAACACTGAAGCTTTCTTT. Its translation is CASSSARGMNTEAFF.

CDR3 DNA: TGCGCCAGCAGCCTGACAGGGGATAATTCACCCCTCCACTTT. Translated: CASSLTGDNSPLHF. The chain couples TRBV5-1 to TRBJ1-6; 8 bases map to TRBD1. CDR1 is SGHRS, CDR2 YFSETQ, per germline. The CDR3 contains 14 residues. The V gene end was trimmed by 4 bases and the J gene end by 5 bases; junction bases not matched to a gene: 2.

The CDR3 reads CASSFGLAEGNEQFF. The CDR3 nucleotides read TGTGCCAGCAGCTTCGGACTAGCGGAAGGGAATGAGCAGTTCTTC. The chain joins TRBV9 to TRBJ2-1, with 10 positions matching TRBD2. This CDR3 has 15 amino acids. Germline V gives CDR1 SGDLS, CDR2 YYNGEE. The V and J ends lost 4 bases and 7 bases, in that order; junction bases with no gene match: 8.

The V call is TRBV30, the J call TRBJ2-7; 11 positions match TRBD1. V lost 0 bases and J lost 6; bases outside the gene matches: 4. Germline loops: CDR1 GTSNPN, CDR2 SVGIG (reference sequence). This CDR3 region has 14 residues. The chain's CDR3 is CAWSVGTGGGEQYF. For the CDR3, the DNA is TGTGCCTGGAGTGTTGGGACAGGGGGAGGCGAGCAGTACTTC.

V usage is TRBV7-2 and J usage is TRBJ2-3, with TRBD2 identical over 10 bases. This CDR3 is built from 17 residues. Per germline, CDR1 SGHTA and CDR2 FQGNSA. Trimming took 2 bases from V and 5 from J; bases not matched to a gene: 10. CDR3 coding DNA: TGTGCCAGCAGCTTACGCCGCCTAGCGGGAGCTGGAGATACGCAGTATTTT. It yields the protein CASSLRRLAGAGDTQYF.

V gene TRBV6-5 combines with J gene TRBJ1-1; D gene uncertain. Germline values: CDR1 MNHEY, CDR2 SVGAGI. CDR3 length: 12 residues. V lost 6 bases and J 1 base, leaving 6 bases between the germline ends. CDR3 region: CASRLQNTEAFF. The CDR3 coding sequence is TGTGCCAGCAGACTACAGAACACTGAAGCTTTCTTT.

The rearrangement links TRBV5-1 to TRBJ1-1; 8 nucleotides match TRBD1. CDR1 and CDR2 from the germline V gene are SGHRS and YFSETQ. Trimming cost V 3 bases and J 6 bases; bases outside gene matches: 16. The CDR3 loop spans 17 amino acids. The CDR3: CASSSAAPGQGVAEAFF. The CDR3 DNA is TGCGCCAGCAGCTCGGCCGCTCCCGGACAGGGTGTTGCTGAAGCTTTCTTT. Variable domain in full (rest from reference TRBV5-1 and TRBJ1-1): KAGVTQTPRYLIKTRGQQVTLSCSPISGHRSVSWYQQTPGQGLQFLFEYFSETQRNKGNFPGRFSGRQFSNSRSEMNVSTLELGDSALYLCASSSAAPGQGVAEAFFGQGTRLTVV.

V and J are TRBV7-9 and TRBJ2-5; the match to TRBD2 covers 9 bases. The CDR3 contains 15 residues. The V segment lost 5 bases and the J segment 5 bases; nucleotides outside the gene matches: 9. The germline gives CDR1 SEHNR, CDR2 FQNEAQ (reference sequence). This CDR3 reads CASSVYSGRGETQYF. The CDR3 bases are TGTGCCAGCAGCGTCTATAGCGGGAGAGGGGAGACCCAGTACTTC.

The chain uses TRBV15 and TRBJ2-1; 7 bases align to TRBD2. This CDR3 contains 15 residues. Unmatched junction bases numbered 7, after V lost 0 bases and J lost 8 bases. Looked up from germline, CDR1 is LNHNV and CDR2 is YYDKDF (reference sequence). As DNA, the CDR3 is TGTGCCACCAGCAGAGATCGGGAGGTTTGGGATGAGCAGTTCTTC. This sequence encodes CATSRDREVWDEQFF.

With regard to this clone: This sample also contains other DNA sequences that code for the same CDR3. The genes are TRBV6-5 and TRBJ1-2; D is possibly TRBD1 (6 bases). The V end was cut by 2 bases, the J end by 5 bases, with 12 bases between. Germline assignment: CDR1 MNHEY and CDR2 SVGAGI. The CDR3 totals 14 residues. The CDR3 sequence is CASSYRGGGYGYTF. The CDR3 coding sequence is TGTGCCAGCAGTTACAGGGGAGGGGGTTATGGCTACACCTTC.

This clone showed up just a few times. The chain carries TRBV5-1 and TRBJ2-7; D ambiguous. V gave up 0 bases and J gave up 3 bases, with 4 bases separating them. Germline-derived CDR1 and CDR2 are SGHRS and YFSETQ. The CDR3 extends over 12 amino acids. CDR3 residues: CASSLDGYEQYF. In DNA, the CDR3 is TGCGCCAGCAGCTTGGACGGCTACGAGCAGTACTTC.

J is TRBJ2-2 and V is TRBV11-2; D might be TRBD1 (5 bases). The CDR3 consists of 18 residues. The ends were cut back, 1 base at V and 0 bases at J, with 15 bases in the middle. Germline V lookup: CDR1 SGHAT, CDR2 FQNNGV. The CDR3 region has the DNA TGTGCCAGCAGCTTAGGACCCAGGGCAAACTCGAACACCGGGGAGCTGTTTTTT. Translated: CASSLGPRANSNTGELFF.

The rearrangement joins TRBV28 to TRBJ2-1; TRBD2 aligns across 11 bases. This CDR3 has 14 amino acids. After removal of 1 base from V and 9 bases from J, the junction contained 2 bases not matched to a gene. The germline V gene encodes CDR1 MDHEN and CDR2 SYDVKM. The CDR3 region has the DNA TGTGCCAGCAGTTTATTTGGGACTAGCGGTGAGCAGTTCTTC. Its protein is CASSLFGTSGEQFF. Full variable domain (remainder filled in from reference TRBV28 and TRBJ2-1): DVKVTQSSRYLVKRTGEKVFLECVQDMDHENMFWYRQDPGLGLRLIYFSYDVKMKEKGDIPEGYSVSREKKERFSLILESASTNQTSMYLCASSLFGTSGEQFFGPGTRLTVL.

This clone was detected only once. The chain links TRBV24-1 to TRBJ2-5; 7 bases are shared with TRBD1. V lost 4 bases and J lost 4; bases outside the gene matches: 14. CDR1 is KGHDR, CDR2 SFDVKD, per germline. This CDR3 contains 17 residues. The chain's CDR3 is CATSDPGTANGAETQYF. DNA of the CDR3: TGTGCCACCAGTGACCCCGGGACAGCGAACGGGGCAGAGACCCAGTACTTC.

In this sample, this clone turned up once. J is TRBJ1-5 and V is TRBV16; tentative D call: TRBD1 (5 bases). The CDR3 spans 12 residues. The germline V gene has CDR1 KGHSY and CDR2 FQNENV. Between the trimmed V and J ends, which lost 2 bases and 7 bases, there was a span of 6 bases. The CDR3 bases are TGTGCCAGCAGCCAAGGGGGGCAGCCCCAGCATTTT. The encoded protein is CASSQGGQPQHF.

The V and J genes are TRBV7-9 and TRBJ1-2; 7 bases line up with TRBD1. This CDR3 is 13 amino acids long. V was pared by 5 bases and J by 9 bases, with 9 bases of the junction left unmatched. Germline-derived CDR1 and CDR2 are SEHNR and FQNEAQ (reference sequence). This chain's CDR3 is CASSDQDRASYTF. The DNA of the CDR3 is TGTGCCAGCAGCGACCAAGACAGGGCGAGCTACACCTTC.

The chain is built from TRBV27 and TRBJ2-7; 11 bases match TRBD2. V lost 6 bases and J lost 4; bases outside the gene matches: 2. In germline, CDR1 is MNHEY, CDR2 SMNVEV (reference sequence). This CDR3 is built from 13 residues. This CDR3 reads CASRASGGYEQYF. As DNA, the CDR3 is TGTGCCAGCAGAGCTAGCGGGGGGTACGAGCAGTACTTC.

V usage is TRBV7-2 and J usage is TRBJ2-1, with D unclear. The V end was cut by 1 base, the J end by 2 bases, with 6 bases between. This CDR3 contains 14 residues. Germline V gene data show CDR1 as SGHTA and CDR2 as FQGNSA. The CDR3 reads CASSLGATYNEQFF. As DNA, the CDR3 is TGTGCCAGCAGCTTAGGGGCGACCTACAATGAGCAGTTCTTC. Complete variable domain (other parts from reference TRBV7-2 and TRBJ2-1): GAGVSQSPSNKVTEKGKDVELRCDPISGHTALYWYRQSLGQGLEFLIYFQGNSAPDKSGLPSDRFSAERTGGSVSTLTIQRTQQEDSAVYLCASSLGATYNEQFFGPGTRLTVL.

The V gene is TRBV6-5, the J gene TRBJ1-6; 7 positions match TRBD1. Per germline, CDR1 MNHEY and CDR2 SVGAGI. CDR3 length: 14 residues. Unmatched junction bases numbered 8, after V lost 5 bases and J lost 10 bases. CDR3 amino acids: CASSRQGPDSPLHF. CDR3 nucleotide sequence: TGTGCCAGCAGTCGACAGGGACCAGACTCACCCCTCCACTTT.

This clone appeared once. V is TRBV5-1 and J is TRBJ1-6, with D possibly TRBD1 on 6 matching bases. In germline, CDR1 is SGHRS, CDR2 YFSETQ. The CDR3 is 17 amino acids. V dropped 4 bases and J dropped 0 bases, with 14 bases sitting between them. CDR3 sequence: CASSPGQPRSYNSPLHF. Written as DNA, the CDR3 is TGCGCCAGCAGCCCAGGACAGCCCCGCTCCTATAATTCACCCCTCCACTTT.

The rearrangement uses TRBV30 and TRBJ2-7; possibly TRBD1 for D (5 bases). In germline, CDR1 is GTSNPN, CDR2 SVGIG (reference sequence). This CDR3 has 14 amino acids. Trimming left V 1 base short and J 0 bases short, with 10 bases between. CDR3 sequence reads: CAWSEGQPSYEQYF. The DNA for the CDR3 is TGTGCCTGGAGTGAGGGGCAACCCTCCTACGAGCAGTACTTC. Complete variable domain (other parts from reference TRBV30 and TRBJ2-7): SQTIHQWPATLVQPVGSPLSLECTVEGTSNPNLYWYRQAAGRGLQLLFYSVGIGQISSEVPQNLSASRPQDRQFILSSKKLLLSDSGFYLCAWSEGQPSYEQYFGPGTRLTVT.

J is TRBJ2-1 and V is TRBV19, with 9 bases that match TRBD2. V dropped 7 bases and J dropped 7; count of bases not matched to a gene: 8. CDR3 size: 14 residues. Per the germline V gene, CDR1 is LNHDA and CDR2 is SQIVND (reference sequence). The DNA for the CDR3 is TGTGCCAGTAAGGTCCAAGCGGGAGGAAATGAGCAGTTCTTC. Its translation: CASKVQAGGNEQFF.

J is TRBJ2-3 and V is TRBV5-1; a weak D match, TRBD1 (6 bases). V lost 3 bases to trimming and J lost 3 bases, with 14 bases between them. Germline V gene data show CDR1 as SGHRS and CDR2 as YFSETQ. This CDR3 is 15 amino acids long. DNA for the CDR3: TGCGCCAGCAGCTCACAGGGCGAGAGGACAGATACGCAGTATTTT. It translates to CASSSQGERTDTQYF.

CDR3 region: CASSLVWDRGPNEQFF. The DNA of the CDR3 is TGCGCCAGCAGCTTAGTTTGGGACAGAGGACCCAATGAGCAGTTCTTC. The chain uses TRBV5-1 and TRBJ2-1, with 7 bases aligning to TRBD1. The CDR3 consists of 16 residues. V lost 2 bases and J lost 6; bases outside the gene matches: 11. CDR1 and CDR2 from the germline V gene are SGHRS and YFSETQ.

Remarks on this clone: Other DNA sequences in the same sample also yield this CDR3. This rearrangement joins TRBV29-1 to TRBJ2-2, with TRBD1 matching 11 bases. The CDR3 consists of 12 residues. The trim removed 7 bases at V and 5 bases at J, leaving 0 bases unmatched. Germline CDR1 is SQVTM and CDR2 is ANQGSEA. In nucleotides, the CDR3 is TGCAGCGGGGACAGGGGGACCGGGGAGCTGTTTTTT. This gives the protein CSGDRGTGELFF.